One sample yielded the 23 T cell receptor beta chains listed below, sequenced in a study of T cell responses to AZD1222 COVID-19 vaccine. Method: immunoSEQ multiplex PCR; TCRdb's copy keeps in-frame clones and lacks some. The sample contains about 110,000 clones, nearly 90% of which appear only once. The specimen comprised peripheral blood, sampled on day 0 of AZD1222 vaccination. The receptor source for this set is an adult in good health.

The chain couples TRBV6-2 or TRBV6-3 to TRBJ1-2; D gene uncertain. V dropped 6 bases and J dropped 7 bases, with 27 bases sitting between them. The CDR3 consists of 17 residues. Germline V lookup: CDR1 MNHEY, CDR2 SVGEGT. The CDR3 loop is CASSESPIRGRRGGYTF. CDR3 coding DNA: TGTGCCAGCAGCGAATCCCCCATTCGAGGGCGCCGCGGTGGCTACACCTTC.

V is TRBV28 and J is TRBJ2-1; D ambiguous. The CDR3 is 15 residues long. The V and J ends lost 3 bases and 0 bases respectively, with 9 bases between them. CDR1 is MDHEN and CDR2 is SYDVKM in the germline V gene. CDR3 coding DNA: TGTGCCAGCAGTTTGTTTGGGGACTCCTACAATGAGCAGTTCTTC. Translation: CASSLFGDSYNEQFF.

This clone was picked up a small number of times. The chain uses TRBV2 and TRBJ1-5; D unresolved. This CDR3 contains 13 residues. Per the germline V gene, CDR1 is SNHLY and CDR2 is FYNNEI. V lost 4 bases and J 7 bases, leaving 11 bases between the germline ends. The CDR3 region is CASSVSGNQPQHF. The DNA for the CDR3 is TGTGCCAGCAGTGTTTCGGGGAACCAGCCCCAGCATTTT.

The V and J genes are TRBV13 and TRBJ2-1, with 10 bases aligning to TRBD2. Trimming removed 8 bases from V and 8 bases from J; junction bases left unmatched: 12. The CDR3 is made up of 15 amino acids. Germline V gene lookup returns CDR1 PRHDT and CDR2 FYEKMQ (reference sequence). CDR3 bases: TGTGCCAGCGCGCCTAGCGGGGGACGGGGGGATGAGCAGTTCTTC. The encoded protein is CASAPSGGRGDEQFF.

V is TRBV30 and J is TRBJ2-5; TRBD2 aligns across 7 bases. The CDR3 is 16 amino acids. Trimming cost V 1 base and J 3 bases; bases outside gene matches: 11. Germline CDR1 GTSNPN, CDR2 SVGIG (reference sequence). The CDR3 sequence is CAWSGLAAVGEETQYF. The CDR3 region has the DNA TGTGCCTGGAGTGGGCTAGCGGCCGTCGGGGAAGAGACCCAGTACTTC. Full variable domain (outside the CDR3, taken from reference TRBV30 and TRBJ2-5): SQTIHQWPATLVQPVGSPLSLECTVEGTSNPNLYWYRQAAGRGLQLLFYSVGIGQISSEVPQNLSASRPQDRQFILSSKKLLLSDSGFYLCAWSGLAAVGEETQYFGPGTRLLVL.

The chain carries TRBV6-5 and TRBJ1-2, with 7 bases that match TRBD1. The CDR3 consists of 13 residues. CDR1 is MNHEY, CDR2 SVGAGI, per germline. V lost 2 bases to trimming and J lost 7 bases; unmatched junction nucleotides: 4. The CDR3 DNA is TGTGCCAGCAGTTACACAGGGGCCGGTGGCTACACCTTC. It translates to CASSYTGAGGYTF.

The V call is TRBV7-9, the J call TRBJ1-2, with unresolved D. The germline CDR1 and CDR2 sequences are SEHNR and FQNEAQ (reference sequence). V lost 1 base to trimming and J lost 0 bases, with 6 bases between them. This CDR3 region has 14 residues. The CDR3 coding sequence is TGTGCCAGCAGCTTAGGAGTCTCTAACTATGGCTACACCTTC. As protein: CASSLGVSNYGYTF.

V gene TRBV5-6 combines with J gene TRBJ1-2; 8 bases are a match to TRBD1. CDR3 size: 15 residues. Germline values: CDR1 SGHDT, CDR2 YYEEEE. Trimming at V came to 4 bases and at J to 0 bases, leaving 5 bases not matched to a gene. CDR3 nucleotides: TGTGCCAGCAGCCACGGGACAGGAACTAACTATGGCTACACCTTC. Translated: CASSHGTGTNYGYTF.

CDR3: CASSLSPENEKLFF. CDR3 in DNA: TGTGCCAGCAGCTTGTCGCCAGAGAATGAAAAACTGTTTTTT. J is TRBJ1-4 and V is TRBV5-4; D gene ambiguous. V was shortened by 1 base and J by 5 bases, with 9 bases between the two germline ends. This CDR3 spans 14 amino acids. Germline CDR1 is SGHNT and CDR2 is YYREEE (reference sequence). The entire variable domain, with the rest obtained from reference TRBV5-4 and TRBJ1-4, is as follows: ETGVTQSPTHLIKTRGQQVTLRCSSQSGHNTVSWYQQALGQGPQFIFQYYREEENGRGNFPPRFSGLQFPNYSSELNVNALELDDSALYLCASSLSPENEKLFFGSGTQLSVL.

As DNA, the CDR3 is TGTGCCAGCTCACCACTACAGGGGCGCGGGGTAAGGACAGATACGCAGTATTTT. Protein: CASSPLQGRGVRTDTQYF. The V call is TRBV18, the J call TRBJ2-3, with TRBD1 as a possible D gene (7 bases). The CDR3 runs to 18 residues. The germline V gene encodes CDR1 KGHSH and CDR2 LQKENI. V dropped 1 base and J dropped 3 bases, with 20 bases sitting between them.

The J gene is TRBJ1-2, the V gene TRBV5-1, with a weak D call TRBD1 (5 bases). The CDR3 contains 14 residues. V was cut by 0 bases and J by 4 bases, with 10 bases left in between. CDR1 is SGHRS and CDR2 is YFSETQ in the germline V gene. The CDR3 here is CASSLEDTRYGYTF. As DNA, the CDR3 is TGCGCCAGCAGCTTGGAGGACACACGCTATGGCTACACCTTC.

V and J are TRBV28 and TRBJ2-7, with D unresolved. This CDR3 is 15 amino acids long. V was cut by 2 bases and J by 0 bases, with 11 bases left in between. CDR1 and CDR2 (germline): MDHEN, SYDVKM. As DNA, the CDR3 is TGTGCCAGCAGTTTAATGCGCCGGAGCTCCTACGAGCAGTACTTC. Encoded protein: CASSLMRRSSYEQYF.

The V call is TRBV15, the J call TRBJ2-1; the match to TRBD2 covers 8 bases. The CDR3 totals 16 residues. Looked up from germline, CDR1 is LNHNV and CDR2 is YYDKDF (reference sequence). V trimming: 1 base; J trimming: 2 bases; junction bases outside the gene matches: 4. The chain's CDR3 is CATSRATSVAYNEQFF. The CDR3 bases are TGTGCCACCAGCAGAGCGACTAGCGTCGCCTACAATGAGCAGTTCTTC.

The V call is TRBV18, the J call TRBJ2-4; 8 bases fit TRBD2. Germline V gives CDR1 KGHSH, CDR2 LQKENI. This CDR3 comprises 16 residues. Trimming cost V 3 bases and J 0 bases; bases outside gene matches: 4. The DNA of the CDR3 is TGTGCCAGCTCACCCCCACTAGCGGAAGCCAAAAACATTCAGTACTTC. Amino acid sequence: CASSPPLAEAKNIQYF.

This chain joins TRBV7-9 and TRBJ1-1; 11 bases align to TRBD1. The germline V gene encodes CDR1 SEHNR and CDR2 FQNEAQ (reference sequence). The ends lost 5 bases at V and 8 bases at J; junction bases unmatched: 7. The length of the CDR3 is 14 residues. This CDR3 is CASSKAGTGGEAFF. The CDR3 DNA is TGTGCCAGCAGCAAGGCCGGGACAGGGGGAGAAGCTTTCTTT.

The sample holds a few counts of this clone. The chain is built from TRBV6-5 and TRBJ1-6; D unclear. The germline V gene has CDR1 MNHEY and CDR2 SVGAGI. CDR3 length: 13 amino acids. Trimming cost V 2 bases and J 8 bases, with 7 bases left between them. The CDR3 here is CASSYVVDSPLHF. The CDR3 nucleotides are TGTGCCAGCAGTTACGTTGTGGATTCACCCCTCCACTTT.

The chain links TRBV29-1 to TRBJ1-2; D uncertain. CDR1 SQVTM and CDR2 ANQGSEA come from the germline V gene. CDR3 length: 10 residues. V was clipped by 5 bases and J by 8 bases, with 9 bases between them. CDR3 residues: CSVLGGGYTF. CDR3 DNA: TGCAGCGTTCTGGGTGGAGGCTACACCTTC.

This chain connects TRBV5-1 to TRBJ2-7; a weak D match, TRBD2 (6 bases). V lost 0 bases and J lost 4, with 11 bases in between. Looked up from germline, CDR1 is SGHRS and CDR2 is YFSETQ. CDR3 size: 14 residues. DNA of the CDR3: TGCGCCAGCAGCTTGGTCGGGGGAATTTACGAGCAGTACTTC. Translated, it gives CASSLVGGIYEQYF.

This chain links TRBV27 with TRBJ2-7, with 8 bases aligning to TRBD1. There are 14 residues in the CDR3. The junction had 3 bases not matched to a gene; V was cut back by 2 bases and J by 3 bases. Looked up from germline, CDR1 is MNHEY and CDR2 is SMNVEV (reference sequence). The CDR3 DNA is TGTGCCAGCAGTTTAATCGGGACAGGCTACGAGCAGTACTTC. This encodes CASSLIGTGYEQYF.

This clone was seen a handful of times. The genes are TRBV5-1 and TRBJ1-5; D possibly corresponds to TRBD1 (5 bases). Trimming took off 5 bases at V and 5 bases at J, with 11 bases between the two ends. The CDR3 spans 13 residues. The V gene's germline CDR1 is SGHRS and CDR2 YFSETQ. For the CDR3, the DNA is TGCGCCAGCAGTTCTCTGGGGGATCAGCCCCAGCATTTT. This encodes CASSSLGDQPQHF. Full variable domain (rest looked up from reference TRBV5-1 and TRBJ1-5): KAGVTQTPRYLIKTRGQQVTLSCSPISGHRSVSWYQQTPGQGLQFLFEYFSETQRNKGNFPGRFSGRQFSNSRSEMNVSTLELGDSALYLCASSSLGDQPQHFGDGTRLSIL.

The chain combines TRBV2 with TRBJ1-2, with 8 bases lining up with TRBD1. CDR1 SNHLY and CDR2 FYNNEI come from the germline V gene. The CDR3 has 14 amino acids. V trimming: 4 bases; J trimming: 4 bases; junction bases outside the gene matches: 5. CDR3 sequence (DNA): TGTGCCAGCAGTGGGACAGGGTCTGGCTATGGCTACACCTTC. This translates into CASSGTGSGYGYTF.

The V gene is TRBV3-1 (or the pseudogene TRBV3-2), the J gene TRBJ1-2; D unresolved. V was cut by 1 base and J by 7 bases, with 7 bases left in between. The CDR3 loop spans 12 amino acids. CDR1 and CDR2 (germline): LGHDT, YNNKEL (reference sequence). The CDR3 DNA is TGTGCCAGCAGCCAAGGGAGAGGTGGCTACACCTTC. This codes for CASSQGRGGYTF.

Comments on this clone: This sample also contains other DNA sequences that code for the same CDR3. The chain recombines TRBV19 with TRBJ2-7, with 8 bases aligning to TRBD2. Trimming at V came to 5 bases and at J to 4 bases, leaving 4 bases not matched to a gene. This CDR3 is 13 amino acids long. CDR1 and CDR2 from the germline V gene are LNHDA and SQIVND (reference sequence). The CDR3 nucleotides are TGTGCCAGTAGTCGGGGGGGCCGGTACGAGCAGTACTTC. This encodes CASSRGGRYEQYF.